This T cell receptor beta chain is from a study of T-cell memory formation after mild COVID-19. TCRdb re-called the 5' RACE reads with MiXCR, one entry per CDR3 protein. Of hundreds of thousands of distinct CDR3 sequences listed, 20% are singletons. This CDR3 is 15 amino acids long. J was trimmed by 6 bases and V by 5 bases; bases with no gene match: 8. Per germline, CDR1 SGHAT and CDR2 FQNNGV. The sample consisted of PBMCs or a T cell subset sorted from them (not recorded which). This sequence originates from an adult woman who had mild COVID-19 (a few samples of this study predate the infection). Cell type and time point are not known. J is TRBJ2-3 and V is TRBV11-2; 10 bases match TRBD2. The DNA for the CDR3 is TGTGCCAGCAGCACGCCGGGACTAGCGCTTGATACGCAGTATTTT. Translated: CASSTPGLALDTQYF.